This TCR beta chain emerged from a study of naive and memory T cell subsets (dated by TCRdb to between 2016 and 2019). About the investigation overall: The study applied an open-source, UMI-based TCR alpha and beta sequencing pipeline to sorted naive and memory peripheral blood T cell subsets. The functional CMV T cell responses agreed completely with IgG serology results. RNA was DNase-treated and reverse transcribed with TCR constant-region primers, mostly using SuperScript III. What the research found in general, with its limitations: After error correction, only a single occurrence was seen for over 90% of naive TCR sequences, so much steeper abundance distributions were produced than in memory subsets. Gini index rose and Shannon and inverse Simpson diversity fell from naive through CM, EM and EMRA in both CD4 and CD8 cells. The repertoire findings for the naive and memory subsets could not be validated against a ground truth, as none was available. TCR abundance followed a power law with an exponent that was different for naive and memory subsets but consistent across the three individuals. Single alpha or beta chain sequences, rather than paired alpha/beta receptors, were used to define clonotypes. RNA-based TCR counts may be affected by expression changes linked to T cell activation and differentiation.

In the germline V gene (reference sequence), CDR1 corresponds to DFQATT and CDR2 to SNEGSKA. The CDR3, from cysteine to phenylalanine, totals 14 residues. Only CDR3 DNA remains: 42 bases, in frame from the first base. V ends up 7 bases short and J 4 bases short, with an unmatched junction base count of 9. The method behind the library was UMI-ligation and nested PCR. An equimolar mix of two oligonucleotides covering both TRBC1 and TRBC2 was used as the beta constant-region primer. Four rounds of PCR were used to amplify ligated cDNA, with nested alpha and beta constant-region primers being used together with the SP2 primer. A single-stranded oligonucleotide bearing the SP2 primer plus a 12-nucleotide UMI was ligated onto the 3' end of the cDNA by T4 RNA ligase 1. Incubation of the ligation reaction was carried out at 16 degrees C for 20-24 hours. PCR2 was usually performed as a SYBR Green qPCR and halted at a preset threshold so that over-amplification would not occur. Agencourt AMPure XP magnetic beads were used for all purifications after the first. Libraries were quantified by Qubit and checked on a TapeStation, where a main peak was expected near 650 bp. Sequencing of the pooled libraries was done on an Illumina MiSeq using v2 2x251 paired-end kits, which typically yielded roughly 0.9-2.2 million reads per sample. Each sample's library went into the pool at approximately 4.2 nM, and roughly 5-8% PhiX was added to help with cluster recognition. In the paper's pipeline: V and J genes were assigned to Demultiplexor-processed FASTQ reads by Decombinator through tag matching, with a single base-pair mismatch being allowed. Collapsinator relied on UMIs to fix sequencing errors as well as frequency errors caused by PCR heterogeneity. TCRs were translated and CDR3s were extracted from the conserved cysteine to the FGXG phenylalanine by CDR3Translator, with non-productive sequences being flagged. Gini, Shannon entropy and inverse Simpson indices were calculated on repertoires that had been subsampled to equal numbers of UMI-defined TCRs. Power-law fits to clonotype abundance distributions were performed by maximum likelihood within the linear range. For one naive CD8 sample, the pipeline and MIGEC produced similar UMI counts, unique TCR numbers and clonal distributions. The repertoires were searched for 5,500 to 7,500 CMV-associated CDR3 sequences that had been compiled from VDJdb and a published dataset. TCRdb cleaned the public reads at Q25 with fastp, built clones with MiXCR and kept in-frame beta chains. Rows are unified per CDR3 protein, each entry keeping the most common DNA and genes. TCRdb, not the authors, supplied the V and J calls. The table for this sample lists 20,000 to 25,000 distinct CDR3 sequences; 7% to 9% of them were counted only once. The ten largest clones represent 20% to 25% of the sample.

This clonotype came up many times. Its antigen is currently not known. Nothing much larger sits one base from this clone, and base qualities are not available. Separate amplification of TCR alpha and beta chain libraries was performed from the second PCR step onward. Donor CMV status was determined by IFNgamma production from CD4+ T cells after overnight stimulation of fresh PBMCs with CMV viral lysate. CD4 T cells were positively selected using Miltenyi beads, after which CD8 T cells were positively selected from the CD4-negative fraction. Cells stained for CD3, CD4, CD8, CD45RA, CD27 and a live/dead dye were sorted on a BD Aria II into four subsets by CD45RA and CD27. Blood came from a few healthy volunteers, each fractionated into CD4 and CD8 T cells and then into four differentiation subsets. Approximately 120 ml of peripheral blood was collected from each donor, and PBMC were isolated by Ficoll-Paque PLUS density-gradient centrifugation. Sorted cells were lysed in RLT buffer, and RNA was extracted with a Qiagen RNeasy kit and stored at -80°C.

The chain is encoded by TRBV20-1 joined to TRBJ2-5, and 10 bases in between align with TRBD2. The TCR originated in a human donor in good health. Input material: central memory CD8+ T cells from blood. The sample's cell subset or site label, decoded: central memory, CD45RA- CD27+. Read as DNA, the sequence is TGCAGTGTTAAAGGGACTAGCGTTCTAGAGACCCAGTACTTC. Its product reads: CSVKGTSVLETQYF.